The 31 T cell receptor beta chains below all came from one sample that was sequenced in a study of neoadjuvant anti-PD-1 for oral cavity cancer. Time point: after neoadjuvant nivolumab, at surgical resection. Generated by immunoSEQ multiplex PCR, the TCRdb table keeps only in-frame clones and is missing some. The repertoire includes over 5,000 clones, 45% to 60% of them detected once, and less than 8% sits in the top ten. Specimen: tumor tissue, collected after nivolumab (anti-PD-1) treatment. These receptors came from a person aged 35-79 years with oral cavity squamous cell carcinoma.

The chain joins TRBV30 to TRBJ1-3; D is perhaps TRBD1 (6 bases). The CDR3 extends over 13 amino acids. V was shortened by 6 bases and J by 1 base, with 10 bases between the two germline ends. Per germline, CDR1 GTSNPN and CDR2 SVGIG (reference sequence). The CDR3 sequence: CACYRVSGNTIYF. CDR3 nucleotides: TGTGCCTGTTACAGGGTTTCTGGAAACACCATATATTTT.

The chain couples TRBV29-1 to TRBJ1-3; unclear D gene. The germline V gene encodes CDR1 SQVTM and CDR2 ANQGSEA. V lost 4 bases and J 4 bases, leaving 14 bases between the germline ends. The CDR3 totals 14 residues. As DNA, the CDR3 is TGCAGCGTTGGTTTCACCGGGTCCGGAAACACCATATATTTT. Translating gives CSVGFTGSGNTIYF.

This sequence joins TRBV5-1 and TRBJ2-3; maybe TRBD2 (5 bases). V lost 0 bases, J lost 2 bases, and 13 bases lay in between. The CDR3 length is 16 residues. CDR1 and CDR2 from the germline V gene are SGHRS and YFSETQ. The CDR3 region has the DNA TGCGCCAGCAGCTTGGGGGCGGGCCCACCCACAGATACGCAGTATTTT. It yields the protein CASSLGAGPPTDTQYF.

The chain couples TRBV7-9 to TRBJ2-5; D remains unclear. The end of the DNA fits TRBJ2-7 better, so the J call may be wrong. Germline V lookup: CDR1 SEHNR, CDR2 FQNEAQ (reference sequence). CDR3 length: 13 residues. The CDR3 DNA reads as TGTGCCAGCAGCTTAGAGAGCTCCTACGAGCAGTACTTC. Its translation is CASSLESSYEQYF.

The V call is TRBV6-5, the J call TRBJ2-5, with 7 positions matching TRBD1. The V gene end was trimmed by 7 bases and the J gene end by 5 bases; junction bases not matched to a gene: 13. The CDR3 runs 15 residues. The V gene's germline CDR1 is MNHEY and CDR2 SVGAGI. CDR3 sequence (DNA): TGTGCCAGCAAGAGAGGAGAGGGGGCGCGGGAGACCCAGTACTTC. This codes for CASKRGEGARETQYF.

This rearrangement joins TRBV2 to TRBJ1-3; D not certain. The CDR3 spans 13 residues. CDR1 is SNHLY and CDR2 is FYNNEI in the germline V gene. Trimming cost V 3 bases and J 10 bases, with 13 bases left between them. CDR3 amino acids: CASSDGRTSTIYF. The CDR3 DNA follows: TGTGCCAGCAGTGACGGGAGAACGTCGACCATATATTTT.

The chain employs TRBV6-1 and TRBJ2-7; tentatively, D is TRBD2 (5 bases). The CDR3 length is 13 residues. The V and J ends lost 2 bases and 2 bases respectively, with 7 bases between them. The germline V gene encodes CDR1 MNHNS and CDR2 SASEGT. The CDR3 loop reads CASSENGAYEQYF. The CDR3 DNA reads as TGTGCCAGCAGTGAAAACGGGGCCTACGAGCAGTACTTC.

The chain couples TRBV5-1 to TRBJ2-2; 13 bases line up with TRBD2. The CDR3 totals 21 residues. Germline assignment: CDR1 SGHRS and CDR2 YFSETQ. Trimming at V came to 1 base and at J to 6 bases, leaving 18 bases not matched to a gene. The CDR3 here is CASSLRGPTGLAGLRAGELFF. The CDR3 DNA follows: TGCGCCAGCAGCTTGCGGGGGCCGACGGGACTAGCGGGATTAAGGGCCGGGGAGCTGTTTTTT.

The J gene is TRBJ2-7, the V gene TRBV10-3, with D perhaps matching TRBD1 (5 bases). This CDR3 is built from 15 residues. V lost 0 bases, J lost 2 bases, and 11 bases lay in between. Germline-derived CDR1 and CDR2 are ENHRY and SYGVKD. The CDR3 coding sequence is TGTGCCATCAGTGAGTCGGGGCAGGGCGCCTACGAGCAGTACTTC. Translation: CAISESGQGAYEQYF.

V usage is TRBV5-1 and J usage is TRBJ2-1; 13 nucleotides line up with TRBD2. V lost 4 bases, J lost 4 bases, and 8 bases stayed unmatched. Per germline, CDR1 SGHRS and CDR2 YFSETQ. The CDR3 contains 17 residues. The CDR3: CASSLRGTSGMYNEQFF. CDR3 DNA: TGCGCCAGCAGCCTGAGGGGGACTAGCGGGATGTACAATGAGCAGTTCTTC.

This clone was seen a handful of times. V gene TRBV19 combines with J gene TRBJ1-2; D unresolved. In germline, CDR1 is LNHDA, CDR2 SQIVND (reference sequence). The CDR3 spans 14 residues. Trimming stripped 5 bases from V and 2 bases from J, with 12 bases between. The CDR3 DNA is TGTGCCAGTAGTCCCCGCAGGTTCAACTATGGCTACACCTTC. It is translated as CASSPRRFNYGYTF.

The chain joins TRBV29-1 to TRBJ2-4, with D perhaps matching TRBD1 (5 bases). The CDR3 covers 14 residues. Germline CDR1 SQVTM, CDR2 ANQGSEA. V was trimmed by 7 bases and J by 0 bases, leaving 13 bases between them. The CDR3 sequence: CSAQQDGAKNIQYF. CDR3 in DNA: TGCAGCGCTCAACAGGACGGAGCCAAAAACATTCAGTACTTC. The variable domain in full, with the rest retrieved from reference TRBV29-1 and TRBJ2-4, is SAVISQKPSRDICQRGTSLTIQCQVDSQVTMMFWYRQQPGQSLTLIATANQGSEATYESGFVIDKFPISRPNLTFSTLTVSNMSPEDSSIYLCSAQQDGAKNIQYFGAGTRLSVL.

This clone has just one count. In DNA, the CDR3 is TGCGCCAGCAGTGAGTCAGGGACAGGGAGGACTGAAGCTTTCTTT. Translated: CASSESGTGRTEAFF. V usage is TRBV10-2 and J usage is TRBJ1-1, with TRBD1 matching over 9 bases. The CDR3 covers 15 residues. The J segment lost 5 bases and the V segment lost 0 bases, leaving 4 bases of the junction unmatched. Germline V lookup: CDR1 WSHSY, CDR2 SAAADI.

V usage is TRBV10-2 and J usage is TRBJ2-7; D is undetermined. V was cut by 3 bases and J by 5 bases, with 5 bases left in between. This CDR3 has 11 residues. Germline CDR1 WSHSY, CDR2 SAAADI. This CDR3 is CASSERDEQYF. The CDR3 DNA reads TGCGCCAGCAGTGAAAGGGACGAGCAGTACTTC.

CDR3 in DNA: TGTGCCAGCAGTGAAAGGGCCTATGGCTACACCTTC. This codes for CASSERAYGYTF. The J gene is TRBJ1-2, the V gene TRBV2, with D uncertain. Germline assignment: CDR1 SNHLY and CDR2 FYNNEI. This CDR3 is built from 12 residues. The V end lost 2 bases, the J end lost 4 bases, and 5 bases lay between the germline ends.

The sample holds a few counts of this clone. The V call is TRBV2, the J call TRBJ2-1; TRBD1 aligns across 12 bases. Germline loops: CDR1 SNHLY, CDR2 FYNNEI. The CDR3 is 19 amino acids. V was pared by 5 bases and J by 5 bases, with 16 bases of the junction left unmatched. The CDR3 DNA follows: TGTGCCAGCAGTCTACGGGACAGGGGGCAAACCAGGGCCGACAATGAGCAGTTCTTC. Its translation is CASSLRDRGQTRADNEQFF.

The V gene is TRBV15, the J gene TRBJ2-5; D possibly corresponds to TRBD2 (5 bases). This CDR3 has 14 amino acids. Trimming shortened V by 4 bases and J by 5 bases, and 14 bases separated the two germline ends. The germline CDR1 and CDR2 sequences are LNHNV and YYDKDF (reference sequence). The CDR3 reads CATSTRGSGETQYF. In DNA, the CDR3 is TGTGCCACCAGCACCCGGGGAAGCGGTGAGACCCAGTACTTC.

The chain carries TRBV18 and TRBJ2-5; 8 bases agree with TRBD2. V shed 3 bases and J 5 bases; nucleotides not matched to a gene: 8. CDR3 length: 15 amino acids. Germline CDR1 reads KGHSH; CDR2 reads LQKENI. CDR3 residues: CASSPRTSYIETQYF. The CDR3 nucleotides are TGTGCCAGCTCACCTCGGACTAGCTATATCGAGACCCAGTACTTC.

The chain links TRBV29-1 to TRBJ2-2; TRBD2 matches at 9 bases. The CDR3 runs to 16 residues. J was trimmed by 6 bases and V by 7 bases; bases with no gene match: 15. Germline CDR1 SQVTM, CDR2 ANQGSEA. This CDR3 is CSAGLGGGAGAGELFF. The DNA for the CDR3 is TGCAGCGCTGGCCTAGGCGGGGGGGCCGGGGCCGGGGAGCTGTTTTTT.

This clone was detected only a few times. The CDR3 protein is CASSPLGTEGYTF. The CDR3 coding sequence is TGTGCCAGCTCACCACTAGGGACAGAGGGCTACACCTTC. This sequence joins TRBV18 and TRBJ1-2; 7 positions match TRBD1. V was clipped by 1 base and J by 8 bases; unmatched bases: 4. The CDR3 has 13 amino acids. The V gene's germline CDR1 is KGHSH and CDR2 LQKENI.

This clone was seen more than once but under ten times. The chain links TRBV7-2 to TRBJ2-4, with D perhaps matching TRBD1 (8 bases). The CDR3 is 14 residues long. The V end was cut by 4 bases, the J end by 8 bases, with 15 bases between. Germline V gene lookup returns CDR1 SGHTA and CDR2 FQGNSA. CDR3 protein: CASSWRQGRDIQYF. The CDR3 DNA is TGTGCCAGCAGCTGGCGACAGGGGAGGGACATTCAGTACTTC.

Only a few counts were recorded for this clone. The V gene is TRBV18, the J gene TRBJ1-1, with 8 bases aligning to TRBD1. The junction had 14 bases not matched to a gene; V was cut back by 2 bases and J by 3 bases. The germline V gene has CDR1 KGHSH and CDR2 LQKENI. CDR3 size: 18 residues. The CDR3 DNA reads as TGTGCCAGCTCACCATTGGCAGGGGGCTTTGGGTCGTACACTGAAGCTTTCTTT. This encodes CASSPLAGGFGSYTEAFF.

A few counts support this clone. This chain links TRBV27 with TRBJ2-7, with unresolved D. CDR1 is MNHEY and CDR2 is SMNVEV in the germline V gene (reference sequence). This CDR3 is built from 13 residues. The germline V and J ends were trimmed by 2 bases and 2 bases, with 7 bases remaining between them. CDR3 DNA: TGTGCCAGCAGTTTAAGCCAGGCCTACGAGCAGTACTTC. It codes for CASSLSQAYEQYF.

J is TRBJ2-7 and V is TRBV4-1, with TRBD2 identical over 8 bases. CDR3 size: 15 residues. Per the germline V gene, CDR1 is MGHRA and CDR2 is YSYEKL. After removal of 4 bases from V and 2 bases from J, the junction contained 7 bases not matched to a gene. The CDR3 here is CASSPPLAGPYEQYF. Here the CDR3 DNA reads TGCGCCAGCAGCCCCCCGCTAGCGGGTCCCTACGAGCAGTACTTC.

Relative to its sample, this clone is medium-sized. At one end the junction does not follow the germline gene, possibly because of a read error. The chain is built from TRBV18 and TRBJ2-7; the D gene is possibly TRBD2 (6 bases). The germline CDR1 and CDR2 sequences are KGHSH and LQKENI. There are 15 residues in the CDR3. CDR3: CASSPPAGRKHEQYF. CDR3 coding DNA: TGTGCCAGCTCCCCACCCGCGGGACGGAAGCACGAGCAGTACTTC.

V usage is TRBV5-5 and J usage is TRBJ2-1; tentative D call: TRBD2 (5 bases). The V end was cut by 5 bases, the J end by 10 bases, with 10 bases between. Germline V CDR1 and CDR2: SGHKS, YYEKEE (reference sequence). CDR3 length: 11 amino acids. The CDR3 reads CASRYQREQFF. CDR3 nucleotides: TGTGCCAGCAGATATCAGCGGGAGCAGTTCTTC.

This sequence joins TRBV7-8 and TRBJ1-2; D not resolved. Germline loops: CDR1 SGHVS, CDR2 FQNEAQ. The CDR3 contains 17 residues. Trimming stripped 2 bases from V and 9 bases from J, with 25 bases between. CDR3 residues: CASSLYVGATPSGSYTF. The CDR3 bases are TGTGCCAGCAGCTTATATGTAGGTGCGACTCCCTCTGGGAGCTACACCTTC.

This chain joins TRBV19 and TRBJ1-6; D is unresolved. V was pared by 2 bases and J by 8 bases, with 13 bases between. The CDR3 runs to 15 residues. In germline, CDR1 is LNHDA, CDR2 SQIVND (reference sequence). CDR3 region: CASSISGNYDSPLHF. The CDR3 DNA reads TGTGCCAGTAGTATAAGTGGGAATTACGATTCACCCCTCCACTTT.

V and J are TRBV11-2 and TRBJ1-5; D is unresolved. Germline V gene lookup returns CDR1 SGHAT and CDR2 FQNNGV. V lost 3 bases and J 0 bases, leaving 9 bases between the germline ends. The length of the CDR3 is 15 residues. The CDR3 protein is CASSLSPDSNQPQHF. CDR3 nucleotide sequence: TGTGCCAGCAGCTTGTCCCCGGATAGCAATCAGCCCCAGCATTTT.

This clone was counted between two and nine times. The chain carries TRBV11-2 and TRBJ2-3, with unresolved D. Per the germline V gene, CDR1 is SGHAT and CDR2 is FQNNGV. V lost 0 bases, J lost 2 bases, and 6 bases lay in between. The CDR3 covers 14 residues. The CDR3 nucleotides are TGTGCCAGCAGCTTAGATCCGTTCACAGATACGCAGTATTTT. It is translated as CASSLDPFTDTQYF.

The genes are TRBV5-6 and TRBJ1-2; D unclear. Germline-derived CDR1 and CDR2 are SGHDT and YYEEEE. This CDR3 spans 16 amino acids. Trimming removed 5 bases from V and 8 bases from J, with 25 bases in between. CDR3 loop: CASRNRAGLASGGYTF. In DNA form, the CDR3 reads TGTGCCAGCAGGAACCGGGCGGGCCTTGCGAGTGGGGGCTACACCTTC. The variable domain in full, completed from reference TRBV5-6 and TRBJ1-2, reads DAGVTQSPTHLIKTRGQQVTLRCSPKSGHDTVSWYQQALGQGPQFIFQYYEEEERQRGNFPDRFSGHQFPNYSSELNVNALLLGDSALYLCASRNRAGLASGGYTFGSGTRLTVV.